The 2 T cell receptor beta chains below were found in one sample sequenced in a study of cytomegalovirus exposure and HLA in healthy donors. Researchers ran the PCR with 60 Vbeta and 13 Jbeta primers. The table came from immunoSEQ multiplex PCR; TCRdb's copy has only in-frame clones and leaves some out. The sample holds about 180,000 clones; around 81% are singletons and the top ten take about 2.2%. The sequencing sample was made of PBMCs. The receptors stem from a woman aged 30 to 39 in good health and CMV-seronegative.

This chain joins TRBV28 and TRBJ1-2, with 10 bases identical to TRBD1. CDR3 length equals 14 residues. Germline CDR1 MDHEN, CDR2 SYDVKM. V lost 6 bases and J lost 7; bases outside the gene matches: 8. CDR3 nucleotides: TGTGCCAGCAGAACGGGACAGGGGATCTCTGGCTACACCTTC. Its protein is CASRTGQGISGYTF.

The rearrangement links TRBV11-3 to TRBJ2-1, with 9 positions matching TRBD1. The CDR3 loop spans 18 amino acids. Germline V CDR1 and CDR2: SGHNT, YENEEA. Trimming took 1 base from V and 8 from J; bases not matched to a gene: 15. Written as DNA, the CDR3 is TGTGCCAGCAGCTTAGTATGGGTTGGGGACAGGGATCTCGATGAGCAGTTCTTC. Protein: CASSLVWVGDRDLDEQFF.